This TCR beta chain was sequenced during a study of blood T cell repertoires in COVID-19. This CDR3 is built from 17 residues. TCRdb's copy holds only in-frame clones and misses some; the assay was immunoSEQ multiplex PCR. Found here are roughly 150,000 clones, 80% to 85% of them singletons; the top ten hold about 5%. The sample taken for sequencing was PBMCs or T cells enriched from blood (not recorded which). This TCR came from a man in his 70s who had been exposed to COVID-19. The V gene is TRBV12-2, the J gene TRBJ1-6. TRBV12-2 is recorded as a pseudogene. Here the CDR3 reads CASRLPVGGAENSPLHF. For the CDR3, the DNA is TGTGCAAGTCGCTTACCCGTGGGGGGGGCTGAGAATTCACCCCTCCACTTT.